A selection of T cell receptor beta chains follows, all from one sample in a study of T-cell reconstitution after alpha-beta-depleted transplantation in children. From the PCR reads, TCRdb called clonotypes with MiXCR, one entry per CDR3 protein. This table has roughly 790,000 distinct CDR3 sequences, under 20% appearing once. The sequenced sample was PBMCs, mostly from graft donor cells, obtained 360 days after TCRalphabeta/CD19-depleted stem cell transplant. The receptors originated from a male patient younger than 18 who had a stem cell transplant for acute lymphoblastic leukemia, so the T cells may come from the graft donor. Each CDR3 is given with its conserved first and last residue. Fields, in order: J gene, V gene, clone size, D gene, CDR3 protein, CDR3 DNA. The D gene is left open where the match is weak. Size is omitted from some rows. Given values are once, few, many or a class for expanded clones.

>TRBJ1-2|TRBV5-6|few|NA
CASSFRDYGYTF
TGTGCCAGCAGCTTCAGGGACTATGGCTACACCTTC
>TRBJ2-7|TRBV6-2/TRBV6-3|few|NA
CASETRGYF
TGTGCCAGCGAGACACGGGGGTACTTC
>TRBJ1-1|TRBV19|few|TRBD1
CASSPRQGHWSGEAFF
TGTGCCAGTAGTCCCAGACAGGGGCATTGGTCGGGTGAAGCTTTCTTT
>TRBJ2-1|TRBV18|NA|NA
CASSPYTGREQFF
TGTGCCAGCTCCCCTTATACAGGGCGTGAGCAGTTCTTC
>TRBJ2-3|TRBV10-3|NA|TRBD2
CAIKPSGSDTQYF
TGTGCCATCAAGCCTAGCGGGAGCGATACGCAGTATTTT
>TRBJ2-1|TRBV11-2|many|TRBD2
CASRRLAGDGEQFF
TGTGCCAGCAGGCGACTAGCGGGAGATGGTGAGCAGTTCTTC
>TRBJ2-3|TRBV24-1|few|TRBD1
CATSDPGTDTDTQYF
TGTGCCACCAGTGATCCCGGGACAGACACAGATACGCAGTATTTT
>TRBJ2-7|TRBV20-1|few|TRBD2
CSALAGGPYEQYF
TGCAGTGCACTAGCGGGAGGGCCCTACGAGCAGTACTTC
>TRBJ2-1|TRBV5-1|few|NA
CASSLDTGSYGEQFF
TGCGCCAGCAGCTTGGACACAGGATCCTACGGGGAGCAGTTCTTC
>TRBJ1-2|TRBV10-3|NA|NA
CAISARADNYGYTF
TGTGCCATCAGTGCCCGCGCGGACAACTATGGCTACACCTTC
>TRBJ2-3|TRBV11-3|few|NA
CASNNGADTQYF
TGTGCCAGCAACAACGGGGCAGATACGCAGTATTTT